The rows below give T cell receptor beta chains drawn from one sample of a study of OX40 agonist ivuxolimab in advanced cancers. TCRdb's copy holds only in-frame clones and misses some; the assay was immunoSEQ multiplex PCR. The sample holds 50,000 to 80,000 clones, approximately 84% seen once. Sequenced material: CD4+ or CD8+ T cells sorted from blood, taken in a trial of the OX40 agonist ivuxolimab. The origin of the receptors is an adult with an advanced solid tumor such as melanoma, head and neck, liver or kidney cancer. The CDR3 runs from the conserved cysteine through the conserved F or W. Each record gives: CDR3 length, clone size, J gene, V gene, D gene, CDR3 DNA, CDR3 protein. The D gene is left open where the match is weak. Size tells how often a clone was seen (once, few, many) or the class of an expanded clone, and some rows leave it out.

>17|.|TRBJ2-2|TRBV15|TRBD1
TGTGCCACCAGCAGAGATATCGGACAGGGGGCAGGCGGGGAGCTGTTTTTT
CATSRDIGQGAGGELFF
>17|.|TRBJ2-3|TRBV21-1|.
TGTGCCAGCAGCGCCTTACTAGCGGGAGCTGCGTTAGATACGCAGTATTTT
CASSALLAGAALDTQYF
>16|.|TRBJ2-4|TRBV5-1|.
TGCGCCAGCAGCCTCGAGTGGGGGCAGACCAAAAACATTCAGTACTTC
CASSLEWGQTKNIQYF
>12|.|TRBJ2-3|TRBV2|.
TGTGCCAGCAGAGAGTTCGCAGATACGCAGTATTTT
CASREFADTQYF
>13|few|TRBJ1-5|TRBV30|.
TGTGCCTGGAGCCGCGATAGCAATCAGCCCCAGCATTTT
CAWSRDSNQPQHF
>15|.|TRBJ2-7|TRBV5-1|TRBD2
TGCGCCAGCAGCACCGGGACTAGCGGGACCTACGAGCAGTACTTC
CASSTGTSGTYEQYF
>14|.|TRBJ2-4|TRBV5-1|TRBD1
TGCGCCAGCAGCTTGTCAGGACAGGAGGACATTCAGTACTTC
CASSLSGQEDIQYF
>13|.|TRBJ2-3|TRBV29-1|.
TGCAGCGGCGGGCCGGGGGTTAGAGATACGCAGTATTTT
CSGGPGVRDTQYF
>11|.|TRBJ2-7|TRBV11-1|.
TGTGCCAGCAGCTCTAACGACGAGCAGTACTTC
CASSSNDEQYF
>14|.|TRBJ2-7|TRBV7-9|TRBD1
TGTGCCAGCAGCAGGACAGGGGGCACCTACGAGCAGTACTTC
CASSRTGGTYEQYF
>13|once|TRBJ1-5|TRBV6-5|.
TGTGCCAGCAGTTACGACAGGACCCAGCCCCAGCATTTT
CASSYDRTQPQHF
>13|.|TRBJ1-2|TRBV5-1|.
TGCGCCAGCAGCCAGGGGACCGCCGATGGCTACACCTTC
CASSQGTADGYTF
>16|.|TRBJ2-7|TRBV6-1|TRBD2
TGTGCCAGCAGTGAAGCTGTAGCGGGAGTGTCCTACGAGCAGTACTTC
CASSEAVAGVSYEQYF
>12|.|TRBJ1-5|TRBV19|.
TGTGCCAGTAGTCTCCCTAATCAGCCCCAGCATTTT
CASSLPNQPQHF
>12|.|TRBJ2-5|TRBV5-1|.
TGCGCCAGCAGCAGGGGAGAGGAGACCCAGTACTTC
CASSRGEETQYF
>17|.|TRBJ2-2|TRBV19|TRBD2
TGTGCCAGTAGCCGGACTAGCGGGGGGATGAACACCGGGGAGCTGTTTTTT
CASSRTSGGMNTGELFF
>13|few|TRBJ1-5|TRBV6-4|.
TGTGCCAGCAGTTCTCATAGCAATCAGCCCCAGCATTTT
CASSSHSNQPQHF
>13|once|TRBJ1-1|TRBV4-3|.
TGCGCCAGCAGCCAAAAAGGGGACACTGAAGCTTTCTTT
CASSQKGDTEAFF
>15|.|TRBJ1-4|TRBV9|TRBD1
TGTGCCAGCAGCGTAGGTACAGGGGGAGGTGAAAAACTGTTTTTT
CASSVGTGGGEKLFF
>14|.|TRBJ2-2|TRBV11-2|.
TGTGCCAGCAGCGCCGACATTACCACCGGGGAGCTGTTTTTT
CASSADITTGELFF
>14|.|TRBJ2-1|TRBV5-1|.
TGCGCCAGCAGCGCCGAGGCTAGCTACAATGAGCAGTTCTTC
CASSAEASYNEQFF
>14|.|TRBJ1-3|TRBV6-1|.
TGTGCCAGCAGTGCAAACAGTCCTGGAAACACCATATATTTT
CASSANSPGNTIYF
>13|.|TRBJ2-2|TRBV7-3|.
TGTGCCAGCAGCCCTGACCGCACCGGGGAGCTGTTTTTT
CASSPDRTGELFF
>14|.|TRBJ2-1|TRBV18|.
TGTGCCAGCTCACCAATCGGAATCTACAATGAGCAGTTCTTC
CASSPIGIYNEQFF
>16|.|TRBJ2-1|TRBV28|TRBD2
TGTGCCAGCAGACCCGCCGGGACTAGCGGGAACAATGAGCAGTTCTTC
CASRPAGTSGNNEQFF
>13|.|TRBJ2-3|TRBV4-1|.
TGCGCCAGCAGCACAACAGAGGGAGATACGCAGTATTTT
CASSTTEGDTQYF
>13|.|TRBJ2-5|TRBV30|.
TGTGCCTGGAGTGTGTTAATAGGCGAGACCCAGTACTTC
CAWSVLIGETQYF
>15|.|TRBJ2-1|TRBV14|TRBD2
TGTGCCAGCAGCCCCCTAGCGGGAAGGATTGATGAGCAGTTCTTC
CASSPLAGRIDEQFF
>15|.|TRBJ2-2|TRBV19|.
TGTGCCAGTAGTTCCACGGTGGGTAACACCGGGGAGCTGTTTTTT
CASSSTVGNTGELFF
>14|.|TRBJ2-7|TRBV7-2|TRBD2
TGTGCCAGCAGCTGGGGACTAGCGGGGAGCGAGCAGTACTTC
CASSWGLAGSEQYF
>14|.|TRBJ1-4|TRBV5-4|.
TGTGCCAGCAGCCTCGGGGGAACTAATGAAAAACTGTTTTTT
CASSLGGTNEKLFF
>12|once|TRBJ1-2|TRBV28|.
TGTGCCAGCAGTCCCCAGGGCTATGGCTACACCTTC
CASSPQGYGYTF
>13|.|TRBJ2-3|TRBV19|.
TGTGCCAGTAGTTCCCCTCCCGGAGATACGCAGTATTTT
CASSSPPGDTQYF
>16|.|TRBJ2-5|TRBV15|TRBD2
TGTGCCACCAGCCAGGGGCTAGCGGGACTCAAAGAGACCCAGTACTTC
CATSQGLAGLKETQYF
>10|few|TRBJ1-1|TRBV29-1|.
TGCAGCGTTTTAACGGGCGAAGCTTTCTTT
CSVLTGEAFF
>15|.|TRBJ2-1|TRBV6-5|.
TGTGCCAGCAGTTACTCGATGCTAGGTGGGAATGAGCAGTTCTTC
CASSYSMLGGNEQFF
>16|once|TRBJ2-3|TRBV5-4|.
TGTGCCAGCAGCCCTAGGACGAAGACTAGCACAGATACGCAGTATTTT
CASSPRTKTSTDTQYF
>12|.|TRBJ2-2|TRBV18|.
TGTGCCAGCTCACCAAGCACCGGGGAGCTGTTTTTT
CASSPSTGELFF
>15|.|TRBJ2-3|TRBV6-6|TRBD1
TGTGCCAGCAGCGACGGATACAGGGGGGCAGATACGCAGTATTTT
CASSDGYRGADTQYF
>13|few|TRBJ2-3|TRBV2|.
TGTGCCAGCAGTGGGGGGCCCGCTGATACGCAGTATTTT
CASSGGPADTQYF
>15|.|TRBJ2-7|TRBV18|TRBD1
TGTGCCAGCTCACCCCCGACAGGGCAGTACTACGAGCAGTACTTC
CASSPPTGQYYEQYF
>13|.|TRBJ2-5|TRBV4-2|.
TGTGCCAGCAGCCCCGGGGCCCGGGAGACCCAGTACTTC
CASSPGARETQYF
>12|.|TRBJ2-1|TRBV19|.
TGTGCCAGTAGTAGCCAGGGGAATGAGCAGTTCTTC
CASSSQGNEQFF
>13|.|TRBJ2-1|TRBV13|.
TGTGCCAGCACCCACCGAACTTACAATGAGCAGTTCTTC
CASTHRTYNEQFF
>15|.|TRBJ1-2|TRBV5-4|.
TGTGCCAGCAGCTTCAAAGGGGCATCGATCTATGGCTACACCTTC
CASSFKGASIYGYTF
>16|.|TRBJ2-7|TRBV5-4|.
TGTGCCAGCAGCTGGGACGTTGGTGGGGCCTCCTACGAGCAGTACTTC
CASSWDVGGASYEQYF
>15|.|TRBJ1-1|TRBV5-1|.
TGCGCCAGCAGCCCCCAAGGGGGGACGAACACTGAAGCTTTCTTT
CASSPQGGTNTEAFF
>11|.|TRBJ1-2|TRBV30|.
TGTGCCTGGAGTACCAACTATGGCTACACCTTC
CAWSTNYGYTF
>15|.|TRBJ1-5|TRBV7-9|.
TGTGCCAGCAGCTTAGGGGAGGGAGGCAATCAGCCCCAGCATTTT
CASSLGEGGNQPQHF
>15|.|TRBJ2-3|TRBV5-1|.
TGCGCCAGCAGCTTCGCAGGGTCTGGGCCTAATACGCAGTATTTT
CASSFAGSGPNTQYF
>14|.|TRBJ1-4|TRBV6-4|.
TGTGCCAGCCGGGGAGGGGGGCTTAATGAAAAACTGTTTTTT
CASRGGGLNEKLFF
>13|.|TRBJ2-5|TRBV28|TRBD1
TGTGCCAGCAGTAGGACAGGGAGGGAGACCCAGTACTTC
CASSRTGRETQYF
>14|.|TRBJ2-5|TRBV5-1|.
TGCGCCAGCAGCCTGGGACATGCACAAGAGACCCAGTACTTC
CASSLGHAQETQYF
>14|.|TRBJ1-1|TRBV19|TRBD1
TGTGCCAGTACCCTGGACAGGGGGTATACTGAAGCTTTCTTT
CASTLDRGYTEAFF
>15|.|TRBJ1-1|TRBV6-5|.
TGTGCCAGCAGTTACTCACAGGGTCTCGTCGCTGAAGCTTTCTTT
CASSYSQGLVAEAFF
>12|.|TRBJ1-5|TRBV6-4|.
TGTGCCGATCGGTCCCGGGATCAGCCCCAGCATTTT
CADRSRDQPQHF
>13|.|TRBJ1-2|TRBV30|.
TGTGCCTGGAGCTTTACCGGGCCCAAGGGCTACACCTTC
CAWSFTGPKGYTF